This TCR beta chain was profiled in a study of T cells after yellow fever vaccination. Study-wide context: The SMART-Seq v4 Ultra Low Input method served to prepare the low-cell-number fractions.

A 5'RACE template-switching step, the method used to make TCR cDNA, added a universal primer site and UMIs. TCRdb ran MiXCR on the 5' RACE reads and lists one entry per CDR3 protein. Of about 160,000 distinct CDR3 sequences in the sample, approximately 6.8% were seen once. The V end lost 4 bases, the J end lost 7 bases, and 16 bases lay between the germline ends. The CDR3 sequence is 15 residues long. Germline values: CDR1 KGHDR, CDR2 SFDVKD. This clonotype has a handful of counts. The chain carries TRBV24-1 and TRBJ2-1; the D gene could be TRBD1 or TRBD2 (6 bases each). The sequencing used CD4+ T cells sorted from PBMCs, collected 4 to 6 days after the first yellow fever vaccination. The receptor was derived from a young man who received the YFV17D yellow fever vaccine. This CDR3 is CATSEMGGDRNEQFF. Here the CDR3 DNA reads TGTGCCACCAGTGAAATGGGGGGCGACCGTAATGAGCAGTTCTTC.